This passage covers 14 T cell receptor beta chains from one sample sequenced in a study of response to subunit inactivated influenza vaccine. One entry per CDR3 protein, called by TCRdb with MiXCR from the RT-PCR reads. The sample records 650,000 or so distinct CDR3 sequences, about 15% being singletons. Sequences were derived from PBMCs from blood, sampled about 14 days before vaccination. The receptors stem from a man between 45 and 60 years old who received an inactivated influenza vaccine.

This clonotype has only a few counts. The V call is TRBV12-3 or TRBV12-4, the J call TRBJ2-2; 8 bases fit TRBD2. The CDR3 runs to 17 residues. Trimming at V came to 6 bases and at J to 3 bases, leaving 12 bases not matched to a gene. CDR3 in amino acids: CASRQPGGLGDTGELFF. For the CDR3, the DNA is TGTGCCAGCAGGCAACCGGGGGGGCTTGGTGACACCGGGGAGCTGTTTTTT.

This clonotype was seen only a few times. The chain couples TRBV29-1 to TRBJ2-2; D possibly uses TRBD1 or TRBD2 (5 bases each). The CDR3 has 15 residues. The germline V gene has CDR1 SQVTM and CDR2 ANQGSEA. Between the trimmed V and J ends, which lost 7 bases and 1 base, there was a span of 16 bases. In nucleotides, the CDR3 is TGCAGCGCGGGGAACAGGAACTTGAACACCGGGGAGCTGTTTTTT. Protein: CSAGNRNLNTGELFF.

The V call is TRBV23-1, the J call TRBJ2-7; 14 positions match TRBD2. TRBV23-1 is identified as an open reading frame with a role that is uncertain. The CDR3 contains 21 residues. V lost 0 bases, J lost 2 bases, and 15 bases stayed unmatched. The CDR3 nucleotides read TGCGCCAGCAGTCAATCGAAGAAGGGGACTAGCGGGAGAGATAGCGCCTACGAGCAGTACTTC. Protein: CASSQSKKGTSGRDSAYEQYF.

This clonotype was detected ten times or more. The rearrangement uses TRBV6-1 and TRBJ2-1, with a weak D call TRBD2 (5 bases). This CDR3 region has 14 residues. With 8 bases removed from V and 4 bases from J, the gap between germline ends came to 15 bases. Germline CDR1 is MNHNS and CDR2 is SASEGT. CDR3 protein: CASLSGGGYNEQFF. In nucleotides, the CDR3 is TGTGCCAGCCTCTCTGGAGGAGGTTACAATGAGCAGTTCTTC.

The genes are TRBV27 and TRBJ1-1, with D possibly TRBD1 on 5 matching bases. Germline values: CDR1 MNHEY, CDR2 SMNVEV (reference sequence). The V end was cut by 3 bases, the J end by 5 bases, with 16 bases between. The CDR3 runs 15 residues. CDR3 sequence: CASSFSPGIKTEAFF. For the CDR3, the DNA is TGTGCCAGCAGTTTTTCGCCAGGGATCAAGACTGAAGCTTTCTTT.

In this sample, this clonotype turned up many times. The V gene is TRBV3-1, the J gene TRBJ1-5; possible D gene TRBD1, 6 bases. Germline V lookup: CDR1 LGHDT, CDR2 YNNKEL (reference sequence). V was trimmed by 3 bases and J by 0 bases, leaving 30 bases between them. This CDR3 contains 22 residues. The CDR3 DNA reads TGTGCCAGCAGCCAGCTGGTTGACAGGTCCCCTCCCCTCATCTTTAGCAATCAGCCCCAGCATTTT. This sequence encodes CASSQLVDRSPPLIFSNQPQHF.

This clonotype was counted between two and nine times. The chain uses TRBV5-1 and TRBJ2-7, with D possibly TRBD2 on 6 matching bases. The CDR3 is 14 amino acids. With 0 bases removed from V and 1 base from J, the gap between germline ends came to 8 bases. Germline-derived CDR1 and CDR2 are SGHRS and YFSETQ. Here the CDR3 DNA reads TGCGCCAGCAGCTTGGGGGAGGCGTCCTACGAGCAGTACTTC. This encodes CASSLGEASYEQYF.

The CDR3 DNA follows: TGTGCCAGCAGCCAAGGGGTACAGACAGGCGGAAGCTCTGGAAACACCATATATTTT. Residues: CASSQGVQTGGSSGNTIYF. The chain carries TRBV3-1 and TRBJ1-3; D is perhaps TRBD1 (6 bases). V lost 1 base, J lost 0 bases, and 19 bases lay in between. The CDR3 spans 19 residues. Germline V gene lookup returns CDR1 LGHDT and CDR2 YNNKEL (reference sequence).

This clonotype has a handful of counts. The CDR3 bases are TGCAGTGCTATTCCCCAGCGGACATCTGAGAATGAGCAGTTCTTC. Translating gives CSAIPQRTSENEQFF. V and J are TRBV20-1 and TRBJ2-1; either TRBD1 or TRBD2 may fit D (5 bases each). The V and J ends lost 4 bases and 7 bases respectively, with 20 bases between them. In germline, CDR1 is DFQATT, CDR2 SNEGSKA (reference sequence). The CDR3 totals 15 residues.

This chain connects TRBV5-1 to TRBJ1-1, with D unclear. With 6 bases removed from V and 1 base from J, the gap between germline ends came to 10 bases. The CDR3 runs to 13 residues. CDR1 and CDR2 (germline): SGHRS, YFSETQ. The CDR3 region has the DNA TGCGCCAGCATTGGCCAGGAGAACACTGAAGCTTTCTTT. Translation gives CASIGQENTEAFF.

V usage is TRBV1 and J usage is TRBJ2-7; the D call of TRBD2 is as the table states it, not checked on the DNA. TRBV1 is a known pseudogene. The length of the CDR3 is 13 residues. In DNA, the CDR3 is TGCACCAGCAGCCAAGCGAGGACTAGCGGAGGGGACTTC. As protein: CTSSQARTSGGDF.

This clonotype has only a few counts. This sequence joins TRBV20-1 and TRBJ2-1; D perhaps matches TRBD2 (5 bases). The germline V and J ends were trimmed by 5 bases and 9 bases, with 11 bases remaining between them. The CDR3 has 11 amino acids. From germline, CDR1 is DFQATT and CDR2 SNEGSKA (reference sequence). CDR3 amino acids: CSAPSLREQFF. CDR3 DNA sequence: TGCAGTGCTCCTAGCTTGCGTGAGCAGTTCTTC.

This clonotype was observed many times. V usage is TRBV9 and J usage is TRBJ2-3; TRBD2 aligns across 9 bases. The length of the CDR3 is 15 residues. Germline V lookup: CDR1 SGDLS, CDR2 YYNGEE. The V gene end was trimmed by 0 bases and the J gene end by 4 bases; junction bases not matched to a gene: 3. The CDR3 DNA is TGTGCCAGCAGCGTAGATGGCGGGAGGGCAGATACGCAGTATTTT. Protein product: CASSVDGGRADTQYF.

V and J are TRBV25-1 and TRBJ2-2; 10 nucleotides align to TRBD2. The CDR3 is 18 amino acids. The trim removed 4 bases at V and 0 bases at J, leaving 8 bases unmatched. CDR1 is MGHDK, CDR2 SYGVNS, per germline. In DNA form, the CDR3 reads TGTGCCAGCAGTGCACCTAGCGGGAGCCCGGCGAACACCGGGGAGCTGTTTTTT. This gives the protein CASSAPSGSPANTGELFF.